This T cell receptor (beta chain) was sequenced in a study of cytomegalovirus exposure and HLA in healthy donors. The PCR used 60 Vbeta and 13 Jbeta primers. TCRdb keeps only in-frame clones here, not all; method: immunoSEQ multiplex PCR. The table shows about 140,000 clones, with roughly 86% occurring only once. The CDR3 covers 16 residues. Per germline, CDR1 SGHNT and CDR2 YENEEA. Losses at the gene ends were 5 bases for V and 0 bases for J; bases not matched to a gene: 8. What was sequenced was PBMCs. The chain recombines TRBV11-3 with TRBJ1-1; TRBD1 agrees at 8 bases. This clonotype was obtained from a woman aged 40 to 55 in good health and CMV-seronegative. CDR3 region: CASSGNRGRMNTEAFF. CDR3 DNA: TGTGCCAGCAGCGGGAACAGGGGGAGAATGAACACTGAAGCTTTCTTT.